The present entry profiles one TCR beta chain with its context. This clonotype has at least ten counts. It lacks a known antigen. No base-level quality is on record; no much larger clone is a single base apart. The CDR3 runs 13 amino acids, cysteine and phenylalanine included. Solely the CDR3 DNA is kept, with 39 bases framed from the first base. The junction shows trimming of 4 bases on V and 10 bases on J, plus 14 bases between the germline ends. This entry is derived from a study of breast tumors, draining lymph nodes, adjacent tissues (dated by TCRdb to 2016 to 2017). For context, the study as a whole: The study compared TCR beta repertoires across tumor, adjacent nontumor tissue and axillary lymph nodes from breast cancer patients. In human breast cancer, the study set out to assess how tumor, surrounding tissue and draining lymph node repertoires relate to one another and whether T cells might be exchanged between them.

Sequencing used an Illumina HiSeq 2000. TCR beta chain libraries were generated by multiplex PCR amplification. The amplified TCR beta chain products were analyzed by high-throughput sequencing. The raw public reads went through TCRdb reprocessing: fastp at Q25, MiXCR clone calling, in-frame beta chains kept. One record per CDR3 amino acid sequence lists the most common genes and DNA. Present in this sample are some 100,000 distinct CDR3 sequences, 21% of which were seen just once. The top ten clonotypes cover around 1.3% of the sample. Lymph node samples came from the axillary draining lymph nodes of breast cancer patients. What the authors observed across the whole study: The data were judged consistent with most tumor T cells deriving from the lymph node and then expanding within tumor tissue. Tumor T-cell repertoires showed less diversity than lymph node repertoires and more diversity than nontumor tissue repertoires, and tumor T-cell repertoires showed preferential V and J gene usage. In luminal-like breast cancer, tumor and nontumor tissue repertoires resembled each other significantly more than in basal-like breast cancer. The conclusion that tumor T cells originate in lymph nodes was framed as consistent with a hypothesis rather than directly demonstrated.

The specimen was axillary lymph node tissue. The sequence was obtained from a female donor with breast cancer. Some clones in this sample may be carry-over from other donors' samples. The chain employs TRBV12-3 or TRBV12-4 and TRBJ1-5; the D gene lacks a confident call. The bases are TGTGCCAGCAGTTCGTCGAGGAATAGTCCCCAGCATTTT. Its amino acids are CASSSSRNSPQHF.